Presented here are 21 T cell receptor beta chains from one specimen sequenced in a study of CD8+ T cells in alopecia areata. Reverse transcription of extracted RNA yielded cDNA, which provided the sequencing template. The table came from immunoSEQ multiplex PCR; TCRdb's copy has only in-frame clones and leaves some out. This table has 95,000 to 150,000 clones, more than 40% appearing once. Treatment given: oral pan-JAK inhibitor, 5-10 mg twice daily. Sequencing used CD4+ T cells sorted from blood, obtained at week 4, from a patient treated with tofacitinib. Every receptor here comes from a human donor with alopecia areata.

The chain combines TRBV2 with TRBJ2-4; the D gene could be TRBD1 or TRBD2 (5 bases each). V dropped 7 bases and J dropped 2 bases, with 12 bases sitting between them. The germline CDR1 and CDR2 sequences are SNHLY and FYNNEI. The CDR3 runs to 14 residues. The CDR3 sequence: CASKGPLPKNIQYF. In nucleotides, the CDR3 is TGTGCCAGCAAGGGACCGCTTCCCAAAAACATTCAGTACTTC.

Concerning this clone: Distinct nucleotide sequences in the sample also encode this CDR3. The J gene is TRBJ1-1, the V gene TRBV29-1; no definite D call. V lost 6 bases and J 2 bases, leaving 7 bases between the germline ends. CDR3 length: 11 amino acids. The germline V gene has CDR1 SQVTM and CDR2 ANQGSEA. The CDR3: CSVVRNTEAFF. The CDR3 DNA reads TGCAGCGTGGTCAGAAACACTGAAGCTTTCTTT.

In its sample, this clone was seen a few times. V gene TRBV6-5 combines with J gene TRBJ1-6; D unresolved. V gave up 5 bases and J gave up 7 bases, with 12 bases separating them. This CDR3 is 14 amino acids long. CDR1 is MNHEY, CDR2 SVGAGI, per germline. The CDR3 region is CASSKLPRNSPLHF. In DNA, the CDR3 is TGTGCCAGCAGTAAACTTCCAAGGAATTCACCCCTCCACTTT.

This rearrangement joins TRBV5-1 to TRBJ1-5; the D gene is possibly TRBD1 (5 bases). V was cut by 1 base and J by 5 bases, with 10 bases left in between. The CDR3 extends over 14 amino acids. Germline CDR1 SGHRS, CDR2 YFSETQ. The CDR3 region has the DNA TGCGCCAGCAGCTTGTCGGGGCCGGATCAGCCCCAGCATTTT. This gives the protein CASSLSGPDQPQHF. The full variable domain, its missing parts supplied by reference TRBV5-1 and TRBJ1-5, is KAGVTQTPRYLIKTRGQQVTLSCSPISGHRSVSWYQQTPGQGLQFLFEYFSETQRNKGNFPGRFSGRQFSNSRSEMNVSTLELGDSALYLCASSLSGPDQPQHFGDGTRLSIL.

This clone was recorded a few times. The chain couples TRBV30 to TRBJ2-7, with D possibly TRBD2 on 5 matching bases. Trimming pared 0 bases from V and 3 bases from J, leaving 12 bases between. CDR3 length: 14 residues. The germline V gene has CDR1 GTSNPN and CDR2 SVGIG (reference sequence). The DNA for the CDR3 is TGTGCCTGGAGTGTACTCGGGGTTTACTACGAGCAGTACTTC. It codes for CAWSVLGVYYEQYF. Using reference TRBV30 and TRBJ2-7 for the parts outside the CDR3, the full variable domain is SQTIHQWPATLVQPVGSPLSLECTVEGTSNPNLYWYRQAAGRGLQLLFYSVGIGQISSEVPQNLSASRPQDRQFILSSKKLLLSDSGFYLCAWSVLGVYYEQYFGPGTRLTVT.

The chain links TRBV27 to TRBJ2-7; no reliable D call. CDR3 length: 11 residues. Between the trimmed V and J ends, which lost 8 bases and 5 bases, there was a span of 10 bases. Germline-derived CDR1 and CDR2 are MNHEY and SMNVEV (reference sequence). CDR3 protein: CASVPVHEQYF. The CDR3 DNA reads TGTGCCAGCGTTCCAGTCCACGAGCAGTACTTC.

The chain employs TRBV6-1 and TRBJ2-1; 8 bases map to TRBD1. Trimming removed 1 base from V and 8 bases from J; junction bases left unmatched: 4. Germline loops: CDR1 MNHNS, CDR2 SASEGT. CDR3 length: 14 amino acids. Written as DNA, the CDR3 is TGTGCCAGCAGTGAAGGGGCAGGGGGCCATGAGCAGTTCTTC. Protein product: CASSEGAGGHEQFF.

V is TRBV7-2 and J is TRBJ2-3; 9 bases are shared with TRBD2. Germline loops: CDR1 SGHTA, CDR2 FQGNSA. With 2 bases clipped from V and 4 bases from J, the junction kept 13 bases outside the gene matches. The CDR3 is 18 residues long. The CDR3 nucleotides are TGTGCCAGCAGCTTATTGCGGGCATGGCGGGAGGGCCCAGATACGCAGTATTTT. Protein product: CASSLLRAWREGPDTQYF.

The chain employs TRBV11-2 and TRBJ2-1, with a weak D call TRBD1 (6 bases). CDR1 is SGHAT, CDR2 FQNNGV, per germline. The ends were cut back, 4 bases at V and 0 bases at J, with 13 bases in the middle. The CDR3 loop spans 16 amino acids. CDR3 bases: TGTGCCAGCAGCTCCCAGAAGGGGGTCTCCTACAATGAGCAGTTCTTC. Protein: CASSSQKGVSYNEQFF.

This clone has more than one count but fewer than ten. CDR3 bases: TGTGCCAGCAGCTTAGAAAGGGGGCGCCGGACTGAAGCTTTCTTT. Amino acid sequence: CASSLERGRRTEAFF. This sequence joins TRBV11-2 and TRBJ1-1; 7 nucleotides align to TRBD1. Per germline, CDR1 SGHAT and CDR2 FQNNGV. The junction had 6 bases not matched to a gene; V was cut back by 0 bases and J by 5 bases. The CDR3 extends over 15 amino acids.

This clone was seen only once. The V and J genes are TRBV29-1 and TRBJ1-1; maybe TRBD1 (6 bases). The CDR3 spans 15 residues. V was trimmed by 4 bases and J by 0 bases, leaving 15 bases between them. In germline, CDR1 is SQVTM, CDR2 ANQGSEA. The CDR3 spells CSVVGQGNMNTEAFF. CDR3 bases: TGCAGCGTTGTAGGGCAGGGGAATATGAACACTGAAGCTTTCTTT. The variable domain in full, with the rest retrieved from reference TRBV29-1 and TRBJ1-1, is SAVISQKPSRDICQRGTSLTIQCQVDSQVTMMFWYRQQPGQSLTLIATANQGSEATYESGFVIDKFPISRPNLTFSTLTVSNMSPEDSSIYLCSVVGQGNMNTEAFFGQGTRLTVV.

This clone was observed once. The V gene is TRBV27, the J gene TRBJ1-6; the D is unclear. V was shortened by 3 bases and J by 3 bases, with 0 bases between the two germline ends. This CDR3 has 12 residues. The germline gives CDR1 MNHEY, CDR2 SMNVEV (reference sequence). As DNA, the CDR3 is TGTGCCAGCAGTTTCTATAATTCACCCCTCCACTTT. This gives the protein CASSFYNSPLHF.

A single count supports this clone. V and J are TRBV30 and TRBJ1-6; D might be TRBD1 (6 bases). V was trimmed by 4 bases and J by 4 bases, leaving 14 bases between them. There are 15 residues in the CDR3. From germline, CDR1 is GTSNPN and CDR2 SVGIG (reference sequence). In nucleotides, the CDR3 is TGTGCCTGGAAAGGACAGAGCGTATATAATTCACCCCTCCACTTT. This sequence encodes CAWKGQSVYNSPLHF.

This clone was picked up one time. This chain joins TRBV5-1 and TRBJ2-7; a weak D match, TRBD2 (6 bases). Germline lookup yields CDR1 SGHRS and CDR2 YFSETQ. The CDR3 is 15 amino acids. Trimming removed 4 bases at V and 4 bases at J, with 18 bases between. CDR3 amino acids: CASSQTGSAGYEQYF. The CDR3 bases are TGCGCCAGCAGCCAAACGGGATCCGCGGGATACGAGCAGTACTTC.

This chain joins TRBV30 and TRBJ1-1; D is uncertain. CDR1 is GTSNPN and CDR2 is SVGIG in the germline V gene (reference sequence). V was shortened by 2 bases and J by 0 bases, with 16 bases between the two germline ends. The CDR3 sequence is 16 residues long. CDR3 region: CAWSFPLNPMNTEAFF. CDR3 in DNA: TGTGCCTGGAGTTTTCCCCTTAATCCCATGAACACTGAAGCTTTCTTT.

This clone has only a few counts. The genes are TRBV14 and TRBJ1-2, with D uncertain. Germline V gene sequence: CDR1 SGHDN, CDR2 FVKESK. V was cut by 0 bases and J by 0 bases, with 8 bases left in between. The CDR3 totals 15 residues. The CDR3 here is CASSQDKSANYGYTF. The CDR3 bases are TGTGCCAGCAGCCAAGATAAATCAGCTAACTATGGCTACACCTTC.

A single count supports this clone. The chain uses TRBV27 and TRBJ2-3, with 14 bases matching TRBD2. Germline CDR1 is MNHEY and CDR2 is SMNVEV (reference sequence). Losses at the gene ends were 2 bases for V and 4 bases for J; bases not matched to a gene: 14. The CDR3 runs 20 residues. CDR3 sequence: CASSLRAHGTSGGFADTQYF. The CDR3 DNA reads TGTGCCAGCAGTTTAAGGGCCCACGGGACTAGCGGGGGTTTCGCAGATACGCAGTATTTT.

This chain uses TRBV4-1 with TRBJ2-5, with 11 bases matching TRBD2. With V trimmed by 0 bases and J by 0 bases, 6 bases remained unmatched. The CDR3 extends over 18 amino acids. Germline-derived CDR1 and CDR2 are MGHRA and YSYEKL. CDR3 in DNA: TGCGCCAGCAGCCAAGATCCGGGGACTAGCGGAAACCAAGAGACCCAGTACTTC. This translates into CASSQDPGTSGNQETQYF.

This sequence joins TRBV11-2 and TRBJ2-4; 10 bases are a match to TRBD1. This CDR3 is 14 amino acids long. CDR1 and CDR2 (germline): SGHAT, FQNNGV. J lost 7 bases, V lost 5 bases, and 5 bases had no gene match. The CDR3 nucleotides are TGTGCCAGCAGCCAACGACAGGGGGCGAACATTCAGTACTTC. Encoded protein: CASSQRQGANIQYF.

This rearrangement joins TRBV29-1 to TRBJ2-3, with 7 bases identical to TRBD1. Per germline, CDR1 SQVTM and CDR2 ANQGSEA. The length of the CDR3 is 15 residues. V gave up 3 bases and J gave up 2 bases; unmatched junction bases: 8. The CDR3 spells CSVELFGQATDTQYF. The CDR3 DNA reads TGCAGCGTTGAGCTTTTTGGACAGGCCACAGATACGCAGTATTTT.

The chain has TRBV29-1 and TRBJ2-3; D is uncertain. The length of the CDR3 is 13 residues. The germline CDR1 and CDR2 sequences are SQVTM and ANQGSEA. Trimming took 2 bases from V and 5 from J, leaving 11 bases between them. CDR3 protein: CSVERSRRDTQYF. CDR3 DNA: TGCAGCGTTGAACGGTCCCGGCGAGATACGCAGTATTTT.